These 5 T cell receptor beta chains were all obtained from the same sample, sequenced in a study of blood T cell repertoires in COVID-19. This table comes from immunoSEQ multiplex PCR, and its TCRdb copy is limited to in-frame clones, with some not included. The data show 350,000 to 450,000 clones, more than 75% seen once. The sample comprised peripheral blood. The receptors come from a human donor in a cohort sampled during active COVID-19.

In its sample, this clone was seen a few times. The V gene is TRBV5-6, the J gene TRBJ1-2; the D is unclear. The CDR3 runs to 13 residues. V was pared by 4 bases and J by 4 bases, with 11 bases between. The germline CDR1 and CDR2 sequences are SGHDT and YYEEEE. The CDR3 coding sequence is TGTGCCAGCAGCCCTGGAGGTACCTATGGCTACACCTTC. Residues: CASSPGGTYGYTF. The full variable domain, with the rest looked up from reference TRBV5-6 and TRBJ1-2, is DAGVTQSPTHLIKTRGQQVTLRCSPKSGHDTVSWYQQALGQGPQFIFQYYEEEERQRGNFPDRFSGHQFPNYSSELNVNALLLGDSALYLCASSPGGTYGYTFGSGTRLTVV.

The V call is TRBV6-1, the J call TRBJ1-2, with a weak D call TRBD1 (6 bases). Trimming shortened V by 3 bases and J by 6 bases, and 17 bases separated the two germline ends. The V gene's germline CDR1 is MNHNS and CDR2 SASEGT. The CDR3 is made up of 15 amino acids. DNA of the CDR3: TGTGCCAGCAGTGATTATTCGGGGACATTAGATGGCTACACCTTC. Translating it yields CASSDYSGTLDGYTF.

The rearrangement joins TRBV10-3 to TRBJ2-5, with 9 bases fitting TRBD1. CDR3 length equals 15 residues. The V gene end was trimmed by 8 bases and the J gene end by 5 bases; junction bases not matched to a gene: 12. From germline, CDR1 is ENHRY and CDR2 SYGVKD. The DNA for the CDR3 is TGTGCCATCGGGGGAGGGACAGGGCTGGACGAGACCCAGTACTTC. This encodes CAIGGGTGLDETQYF.

DNA for the CDR3: TGTGCCAGCAGCCAAGATGGGTCGCAGGGGGTACAAGAGACCCAGTACTTC. The encoded protein is CASSQDGSQGVQETQYF. This chain links TRBV3-1 (or the pseudogene TRBV3-2) with TRBJ2-5; 7 nucleotides agree with TRBD1. V shed 0 bases, J shed 2 bases, and the junction held 9 bases outside the gene matches. Per the germline V gene, CDR1 is LGHDT and CDR2 is YNNKEL (reference sequence). This CDR3 is built from 17 residues.

The chain joins TRBV7-8 to TRBJ1-2, with D unresolved. The CDR3 is made up of 16 amino acids. Germline CDR1 and CDR2: SGHVS and FQNEAQ. Trimming removed 5 bases from V and 3 bases from J, with 19 bases in between. CDR3 nucleotides: TGTGCCAGCAGCCCCCGATGGAGATCAATTGACTATGGCTACACCTTC. Its translation is CASSPRWRSIDYGYTF.